One T cell receptor beta chain is described in this entry. The clone's antigen remains unknown. No base-level quality is on record; no much larger clone is a single base apart. The instrument was an Illumina HiSeq 1500. TCRdb reprocessing: public reads trimmed at Q25 with fastp, clones called with MiXCR, in-frame beta chains kept. Identical CDR3 proteins give one entry, which carries the most common genes and DNA. This sample gives 40,000 to 55,000 distinct CDR3 sequences in total; about 21% of them show up just once. In total, the top ten clones hold about 87% of the sample. The record originates from a study of T cell repertoires in cytomegalovirus infection (dated by TCRdb to between 2018 and 2020). A note on the overall study: Peptide stimulations targeted recently identified HLA-C-restricted CMV epitopes, whose presentation resists viral immunomodulation, together with well-studied HLA-B-restricted epitopes. Donor HLA type was relevant to the analysis, as public TCR beta signatures indicated carriage of CMV infection together with the matching HLA type.

The treatment or condition label corresponds to: in vitro stimulation with specific CMV peptide epitopes to enrich CMV-specific T cells. Overall study outcomes, separate from this receptor: Carriers of CMV infection plus the relevant HLA type were discriminated by the cumulative frequency of public TCR beta family members in the study cohort and in an independent roughly 340-donor cohort. The ex vivo response was dominated by HLA-C-restricted CMV-specific TCR beta clonotypes, which also provided the single most frequent clonotype in two of eight donors.

The junction shows trimming of 5 bases on V and 0 bases on J, plus 14 bases between the germline ends. Via the germline V gene (reference sequence), CDR1 is SEHNR and CDR2 FQNEAQ. Counted from cysteine to phenylalanine, this CDR3 has 16 amino acids. Of all the DNA, just the CDR3 is kept, 48 bases in frame from base 1. Material: CD8+ T cells from cultured PBMCs, obtained from culture after CMV antigen stimulation. The chain joins TRBV7-9 to TRBJ1-5; TRBD1 is perhaps the D gene, given 5 matching bases. The receptor was derived from a human donor in good health (CMV status not recorded). Some clones in this sample may be carry-over from other donors' samples. The CDR3 is CASSPISDSSNQPQHF. The DNA sequence is given as TGTGCCAGCAGCCCGATATCTGACAGTAGCAATCAGCCCCAGCATTTT.